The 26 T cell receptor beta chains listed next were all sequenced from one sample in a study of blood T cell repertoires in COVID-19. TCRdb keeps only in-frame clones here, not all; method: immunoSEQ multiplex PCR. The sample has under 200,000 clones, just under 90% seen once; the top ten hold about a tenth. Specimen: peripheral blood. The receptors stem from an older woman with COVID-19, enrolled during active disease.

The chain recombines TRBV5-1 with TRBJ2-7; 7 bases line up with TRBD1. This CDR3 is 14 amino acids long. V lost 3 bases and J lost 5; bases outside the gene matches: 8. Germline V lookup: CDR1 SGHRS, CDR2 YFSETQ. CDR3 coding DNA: TGCGCCAGCAGCTCTGGGACAGAAGGAGACGAGCAGTACTTC. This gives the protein CASSSGTEGDEQYF.

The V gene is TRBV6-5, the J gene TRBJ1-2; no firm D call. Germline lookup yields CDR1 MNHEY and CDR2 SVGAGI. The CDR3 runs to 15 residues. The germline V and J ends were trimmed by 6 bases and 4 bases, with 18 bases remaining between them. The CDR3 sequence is CASRETGTGGYGYTF. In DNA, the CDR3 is TGTGCCAGCAGGGAGACGGGCACCGGAGGCTATGGCTACACCTTC.

This CDR3 reads CASSLWAGNTGELFF. CDR3 nucleotide sequence: TGTGCCAGCAGCTTGTGGGCAGGGAACACCGGGGAGCTGTTTTTT. The genes are TRBV5-6 and TRBJ2-2; no clear D. Trimming took off 1 base at V and 1 base at J, with 8 bases between the two ends. CDR3 length: 15 amino acids. CDR1 is SGHDT, CDR2 YYEEEE, per germline.

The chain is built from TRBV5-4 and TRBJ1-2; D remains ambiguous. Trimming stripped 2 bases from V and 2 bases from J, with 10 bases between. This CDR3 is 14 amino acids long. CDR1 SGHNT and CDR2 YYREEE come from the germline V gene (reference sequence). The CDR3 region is CASSFEQNNYGYTF. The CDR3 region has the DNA TGTGCCAGCAGCTTCGAACAGAACAACTATGGCTACACCTTC.

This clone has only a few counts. DNA for the CDR3: TGTGCCACCAGCGAAGTGAGTGAGTACAATCAGCCCCAGCATTTT. Translating gives CATSEVSEYNQPQHF. This chain links TRBV15 with TRBJ1-5; no definite D call. CDR1 and CDR2 (germline): LNHNV, YYDKDF (reference sequence). The length of the CDR3 is 15 residues. V was cut by 5 bases and J by 3 bases, with 14 bases left in between.

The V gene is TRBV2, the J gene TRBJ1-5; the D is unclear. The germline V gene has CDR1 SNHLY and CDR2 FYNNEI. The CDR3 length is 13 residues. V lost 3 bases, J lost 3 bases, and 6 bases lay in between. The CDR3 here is CASSDNLNQPQHF. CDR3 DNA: TGTGCCAGCAGTGATAATCTCAATCAGCCCCAGCATTTT.

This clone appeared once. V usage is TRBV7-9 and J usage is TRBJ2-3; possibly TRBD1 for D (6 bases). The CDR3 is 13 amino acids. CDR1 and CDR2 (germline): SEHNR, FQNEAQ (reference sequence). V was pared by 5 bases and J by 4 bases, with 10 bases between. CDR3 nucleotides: TGTGCCAGCAGCCTCGGACAGCCAGATACGCAGTATTTT. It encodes CASSLGQPDTQYF.

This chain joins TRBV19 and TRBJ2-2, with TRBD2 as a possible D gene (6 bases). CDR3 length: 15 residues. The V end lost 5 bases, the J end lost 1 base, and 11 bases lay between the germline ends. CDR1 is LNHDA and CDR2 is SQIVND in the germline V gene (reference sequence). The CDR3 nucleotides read TGTGCCAGTAGTGTGACTAGGGGGAACACCGGGGAGCTGTTTTTT. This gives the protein CASSVTRGNTGELFF.

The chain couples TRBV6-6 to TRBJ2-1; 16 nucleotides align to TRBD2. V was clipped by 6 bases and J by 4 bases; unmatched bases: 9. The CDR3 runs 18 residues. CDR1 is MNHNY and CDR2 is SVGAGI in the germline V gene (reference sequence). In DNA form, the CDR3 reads TGTGCCAGCAGCCGATACGGGACTAGCGGGGGGGGTTACAATGAGCAGTTCTTC. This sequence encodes CASSRYGTSGGGYNEQFF.

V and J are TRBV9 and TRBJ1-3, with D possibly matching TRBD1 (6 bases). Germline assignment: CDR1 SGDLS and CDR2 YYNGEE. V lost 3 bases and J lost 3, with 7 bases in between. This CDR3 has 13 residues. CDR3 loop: CASSGTVGNTIYF. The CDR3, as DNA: TGTGCCAGCAGCGGGACAGTTGGAAACACCATATATTTT.

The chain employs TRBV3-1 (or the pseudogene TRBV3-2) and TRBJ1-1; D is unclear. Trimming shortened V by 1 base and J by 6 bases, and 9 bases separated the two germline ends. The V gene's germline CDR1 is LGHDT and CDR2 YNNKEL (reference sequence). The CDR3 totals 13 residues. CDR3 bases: TGTGCCAGCAGCCAAGTCGGGTACGCTGAAGCTTTCTTT. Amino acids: CASSQVGYAEAFF.

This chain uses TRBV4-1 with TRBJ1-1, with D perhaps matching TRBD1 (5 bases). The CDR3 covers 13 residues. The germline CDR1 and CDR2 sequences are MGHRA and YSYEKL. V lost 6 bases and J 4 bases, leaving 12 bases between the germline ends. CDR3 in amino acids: CASSLRGGTEAFF. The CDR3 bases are TGCGCCAGCAGTCTGCGGGGGGGCACTGAAGCTTTCTTT.

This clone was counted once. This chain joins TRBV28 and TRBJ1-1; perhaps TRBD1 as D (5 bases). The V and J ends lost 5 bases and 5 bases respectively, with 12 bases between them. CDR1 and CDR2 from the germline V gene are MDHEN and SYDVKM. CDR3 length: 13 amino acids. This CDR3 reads CASSLTGYTEAFF. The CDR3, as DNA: TGTGCCAGCAGTCTTACAGGTTATACTGAAGCTTTCTTT.

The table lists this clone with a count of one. The CDR3 coding sequence is TGTGCCAGCAGTTTACTTCGGCAGGGCTCGATCTATGGCTACACCTTC. Amino acids: CASSLLRQGSIYGYTF. The chain is built from TRBV28 and TRBJ1-2; possibly TRBD1 for D (5 bases). CDR1 and CDR2 from the germline V gene are MDHEN and SYDVKM. The length of the CDR3 is 16 residues. V lost 2 bases to trimming and J lost 4 bases, with 17 bases between them.

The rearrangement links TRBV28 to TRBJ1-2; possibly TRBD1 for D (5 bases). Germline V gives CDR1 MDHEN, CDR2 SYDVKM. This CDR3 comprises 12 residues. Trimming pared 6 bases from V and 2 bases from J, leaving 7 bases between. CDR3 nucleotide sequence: TGTGCCAGCAGCCCAGGGAACTATGGCTACACCTTC. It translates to CASSPGNYGYTF.

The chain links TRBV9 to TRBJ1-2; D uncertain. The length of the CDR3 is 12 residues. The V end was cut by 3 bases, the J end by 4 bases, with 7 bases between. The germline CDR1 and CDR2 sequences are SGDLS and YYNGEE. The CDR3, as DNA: TGTGCCAGCAGCGGAGAAATCTATGGCTACACCTTC. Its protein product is CASSGEIYGYTF.

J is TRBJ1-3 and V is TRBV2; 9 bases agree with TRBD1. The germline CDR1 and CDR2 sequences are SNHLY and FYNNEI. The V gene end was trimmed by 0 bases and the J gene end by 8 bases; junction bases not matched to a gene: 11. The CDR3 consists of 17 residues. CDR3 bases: TGTGCCAGCAGTGAAGCCCCCCTTGACAGGGGGGCTGACACCATATATTTT. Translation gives CASSEAPLDRGADTIYF.

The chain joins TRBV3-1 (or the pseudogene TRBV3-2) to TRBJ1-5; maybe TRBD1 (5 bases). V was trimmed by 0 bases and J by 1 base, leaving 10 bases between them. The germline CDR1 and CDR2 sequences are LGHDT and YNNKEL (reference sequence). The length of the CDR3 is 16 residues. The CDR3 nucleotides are TGTGCCAGCAGCCAAGATACCGGGGGAAGCAATCAGCCCCAGCATTTT. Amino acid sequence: CASSQDTGGSNQPQHF.

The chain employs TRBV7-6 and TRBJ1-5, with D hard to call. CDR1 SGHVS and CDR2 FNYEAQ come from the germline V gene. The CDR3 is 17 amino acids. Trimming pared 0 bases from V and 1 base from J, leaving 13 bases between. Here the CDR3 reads CASSLAAGQESNQPQHF. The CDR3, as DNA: TGTGCCAGCAGCTTAGCGGCGGGCCAGGAGAGCAATCAGCCCCAGCATTTT.

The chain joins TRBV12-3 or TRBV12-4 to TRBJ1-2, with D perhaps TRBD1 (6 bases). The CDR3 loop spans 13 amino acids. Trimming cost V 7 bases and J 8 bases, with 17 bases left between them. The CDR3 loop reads CASTSTGPRGYTF. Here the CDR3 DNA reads TGTGCCAGCACCTCGACAGGACCCAGGGGCTACACCTTC.

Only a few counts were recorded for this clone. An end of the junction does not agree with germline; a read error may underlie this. The CDR3 reads CASSLGTGGAGEVF. The CDR3 nucleotides are TGTGCCAGCAGCTTGGGAACAGGGGGCGCGGGAGAGGTCTTT. This chain uses TRBV11-2 with TRBJ1-1, with 9 bases identical to TRBD1. The CDR3 consists of 14 residues. The V gene's germline CDR1 is SGHAT and CDR2 FQNNGV.

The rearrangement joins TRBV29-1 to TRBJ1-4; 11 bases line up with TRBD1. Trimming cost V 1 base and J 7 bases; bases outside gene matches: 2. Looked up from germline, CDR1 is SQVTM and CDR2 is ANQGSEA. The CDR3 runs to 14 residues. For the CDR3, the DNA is TGCAGCGTTGAAGTCGGGACAGGGGGTGAAAAACTGTTTTTT. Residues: CSVEVGTGGEKLFF.

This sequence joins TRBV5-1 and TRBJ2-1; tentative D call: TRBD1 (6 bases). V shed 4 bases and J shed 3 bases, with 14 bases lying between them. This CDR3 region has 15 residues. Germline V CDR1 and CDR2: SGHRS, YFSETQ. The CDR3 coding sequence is TGCGCCAGCAGCGTTTCAGGGGTTGACTACAATGAGCAGTTCTTC. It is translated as CASSVSGVDYNEQFF.

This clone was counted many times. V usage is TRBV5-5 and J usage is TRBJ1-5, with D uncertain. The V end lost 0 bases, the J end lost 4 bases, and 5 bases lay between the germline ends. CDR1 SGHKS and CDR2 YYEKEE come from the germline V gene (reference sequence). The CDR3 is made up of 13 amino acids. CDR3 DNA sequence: TGTGCCAGCAGCTTGGACAGTAATCAGCCCCAGCATTTT. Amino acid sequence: CASSLDSNQPQHF.

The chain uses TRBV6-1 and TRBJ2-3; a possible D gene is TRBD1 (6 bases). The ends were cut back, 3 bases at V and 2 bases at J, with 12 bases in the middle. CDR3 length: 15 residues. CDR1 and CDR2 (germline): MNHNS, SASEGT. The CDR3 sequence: CASSETGTTTDTQYF. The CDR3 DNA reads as TGTGCCAGCAGTGAGACCGGGACAACCACAGATACGCAGTATTTT.

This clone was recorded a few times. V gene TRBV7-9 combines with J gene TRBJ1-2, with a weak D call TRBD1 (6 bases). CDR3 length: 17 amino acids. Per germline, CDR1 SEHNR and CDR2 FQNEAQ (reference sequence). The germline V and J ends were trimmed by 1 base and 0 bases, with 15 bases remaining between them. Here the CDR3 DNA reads TGTGCCAGCAGCTTAGGGGGCGTGGGGGCCCCTAACTATGGCTACACCTTC. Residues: CASSLGGVGAPNYGYTF.